What follows are 9 T cell receptor beta chains derived from one specimen sequenced in a study of vaccination and CD4 T cells after COVID-19. Sequenced with the Oncomine TCR Beta short-read assay was DNA taken from cultured CD4+ T cells. TCRdb re-called the PCR reads through MiXCR, storing one row per CDR3 protein. Here the sample spans about 12,000 distinct CDR3 sequences, 76% being singletons. No antigens are known for them. Noted treatment: approximately 9-day PBMC culture with coronavirus spike peptide pools or control peptides (ViraFEST assay). Sequencing used CD4+ T cells from blood, cultured in vitro. The receptors here all came from a human donor who had recovered from COVID-19.

This clonotype was seen only a few times. V and J are TRBV27 and TRBJ1-6, with 11 positions matching TRBD1. J lost 3 bases, V lost 6 bases, and 1 base had no gene match. This CDR3 region has 15 residues. Germline loops: CDR1 MNHEY, CDR2 SMNVEV (reference sequence). CDR3 residues: CASRGTGGYNSPLHF. As DNA, the CDR3 is TGTGCCAGCAGGGGGACAGGGGGCTATAATTCACCCCTCCACTTT.

The rearrangement links TRBV10-2 to TRBJ1-6; 8 bases are a match to TRBD1. Trimming took 6 bases from V and 8 from J; bases not matched to a gene: 9. This CDR3 is 15 amino acids long. Looked up from germline, CDR1 is WSHSY and CDR2 is SAAADI. CDR3 protein: CASRDAWTGYSPLHF. CDR3 nucleotide sequence: TGCGCCAGCAGGGATGCATGGACAGGGTATTCACCCCTCCACTTT.

The chain links TRBV7-2 to TRBJ2-5; D uncertain. V dropped 4 bases and J dropped 4 bases, with 13 bases sitting between them. Germline V gene sequence: CDR1 SGHTA, CDR2 FQGNSA. The CDR3 covers 14 residues. CDR3 residues: CASSSTYALETQYF. In DNA, the CDR3 is TGTGCCAGCAGCTCCACCTACGCTTTAGAGACCCAGTACTTC. The variable domain in full, with the rest retrieved from reference TRBV7-2 and TRBJ2-5, is GAGVSQSPSNKVTEKGKDVELRCDPISGHTALYWYRQSLGQGLEFLIYFQGNSAPDKSGLPSDRFSAERTGGSVSTLTIQRTQQEDSAVYLCASSSTYALETQYFGPGTRLLVL.

V is TRBV7-9 and J is TRBJ2-1; possibly TRBD2 for D (5 bases). V gave up 5 bases and J gave up 7 bases, with 21 bases separating them. The CDR3 length is 16 residues. Germline CDR1 SEHNR, CDR2 FQNEAQ (reference sequence). DNA of the CDR3: TGTGCCAGCAGCCCATTGTGGAGCGGACCTACTAATGAGCAGTTCTTC. It is translated as CASSPLWSGPTNEQFF.

This chain links TRBV11-2 with TRBJ1-3; 7 bases line up with TRBD1. This CDR3 region has 16 residues. V lost 4 bases, J lost 4 bases, and 10 bases stayed unmatched. Germline CDR1 SGHAT, CDR2 FQNNGV. The CDR3 nucleotides read TGTGCCAGCAGCTCAACACAGGGGCTTAGGGGAAACACCATATATTTT. Residues: CASSSTQGLRGNTIYF.

The chain joins TRBV24-1 to TRBJ2-5; D is possibly TRBD1 (5 bases). The CDR3 length is 15 residues. Trimming took 3 bases from V and 1 from J, leaving 11 bases between them. CDR1 KGHDR and CDR2 SFDVKD come from the germline V gene. The CDR3 nucleotides are TGTGCCACCAGTGATGACAGAGTCTCCCAAGAGACCCAGTACTTC. Translated, it gives CATSDDRVSQETQYF.

This sequence joins TRBV20-1 and TRBJ2-5; 12 positions agree with TRBD2. This CDR3 is 16 amino acids long. V shed 1 base and J 5 bases; nucleotides not matched to a gene: 8. From germline, CDR1 is DFQATT and CDR2 SNEGSKA (reference sequence). The CDR3 sequence: CSARGLAGEVWETQYF. The CDR3 DNA reads TGCAGTGCTAGAGGACTAGCGGGAGAGGTGTGGGAGACCCAGTACTTC.

The CDR3 reads CSASFGGSTDTGELFF. In DNA, the CDR3 is TGCAGTGCTAGCTTTGGCGGGAGTACCGACACCGGGGAGCTGTTTTTT. The chain combines TRBV20-1 with TRBJ2-2, with 7 bases identical to TRBD2. V was pared by 3 bases and J by 3 bases, with 10 bases of the junction left unmatched. Germline CDR1 reads DFQATT; CDR2 reads SNEGSKA (reference sequence). This CDR3 has 16 residues.

The rearrangement joins TRBV6-5 to TRBJ1-1; 7 bases line up with TRBD1. The germline V gene has CDR1 MNHEY and CDR2 SVGAGI. The ends lost 0 bases at V and 0 bases at J; junction bases unmatched: 4. The CDR3 spans 16 residues. This CDR3 is CASSYSPGQMNTEAFF. CDR3 nucleotides: TGTGCCAGCAGTTACTCGCCGGGACAGATGAACACTGAAGCTTTCTTT.